This TCR beta chain originates from a study of T cell changes during pregnancy in multiple sclerosis. Sequencing used immunoSEQ multiplex PCR; TCRdb keeps in-frame clones, though not all of them. The table records about 36,000 clones, around nine tenths of them present only once. Trimming removed 5 bases from V and 4 bases from J, with 14 bases in between. Looked up from germline, CDR1 is MDHEN and CDR2 is SYDVKM. This CDR3 spans 14 amino acids. This clone was recorded a few times. The origin of this receptor is a female donor with multiple sclerosis, enrolled in a pregnancy study. The input for sequencing was CD4+ T cells from peripheral blood mononuclear cells, taken in the first trimester of pregnancy. The chain is built from TRBV28 and TRBJ2-5; weak D call: TRBD1 (6 bases). CDR3 loop: CASSPDLGGETQYF. For the CDR3, the DNA is TGTGCCAGCAGTCCCGACTTAGGGGGAGAGACCCAGTACTTC.